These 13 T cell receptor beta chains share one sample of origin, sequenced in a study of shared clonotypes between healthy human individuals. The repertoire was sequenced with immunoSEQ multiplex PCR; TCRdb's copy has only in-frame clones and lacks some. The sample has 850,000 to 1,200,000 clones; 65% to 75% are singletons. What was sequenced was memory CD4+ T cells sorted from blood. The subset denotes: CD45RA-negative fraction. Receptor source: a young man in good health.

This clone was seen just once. The CDR3 spells CASSYSWDTDTQYF. CDR3 DNA: TGTGCCAGCAGTTACTCGTGGGACACAGATACGCAGTATTTT. The chain recombines TRBV6-5 with TRBJ2-3; D is undetermined. This CDR3 contains 14 residues. Trimming removed 0 bases at V and 2 bases at J, with 6 bases between. The germline CDR1 and CDR2 sequences are MNHEY and SVGAGI.

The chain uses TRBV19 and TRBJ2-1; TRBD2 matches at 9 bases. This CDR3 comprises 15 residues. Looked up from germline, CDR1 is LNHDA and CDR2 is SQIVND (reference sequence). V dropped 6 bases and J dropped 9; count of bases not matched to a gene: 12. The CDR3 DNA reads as TGTGCCAGTAGCCCCTCGGGACTAGCATCCGGTGAGCAGTTCTTC. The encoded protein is CASSPSGLASGEQFF. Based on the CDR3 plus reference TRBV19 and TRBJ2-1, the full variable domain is DGGITQSPKYLFRKEGQNVTLSCEQNLNHDAMYWYRQDPGQGLRLIYYSQIVNDFQKGDIAEGYSVSREKKESFPLTVTSAQKNPTAFYLCASSPSGLASGEQFFGPGTRLTVL.

The CDR3: CASSANVGGRETQYF. The CDR3 DNA is TGCGCCAGCAGCGCCAATGTTGGGGGGCGAGAGACCCAGTACTTC. The chain uses TRBV5-1 and TRBJ2-5; possibly TRBD1 or TRBD2 for D (6 bases each). The V gene lost 4 bases and the J gene lost 4 bases, with 17 bases spanning the gap. The CDR3 runs to 15 residues. Germline CDR1 is SGHRS and CDR2 is YFSETQ.

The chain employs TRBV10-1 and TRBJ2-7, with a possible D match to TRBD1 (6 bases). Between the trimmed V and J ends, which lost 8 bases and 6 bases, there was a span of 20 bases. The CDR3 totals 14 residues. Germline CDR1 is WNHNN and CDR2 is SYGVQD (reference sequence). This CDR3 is CASGPPDRDLEQYF. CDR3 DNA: TGCGCCAGCGGACCTCCGGACAGAGACCTCGAGCAGTACTTC.

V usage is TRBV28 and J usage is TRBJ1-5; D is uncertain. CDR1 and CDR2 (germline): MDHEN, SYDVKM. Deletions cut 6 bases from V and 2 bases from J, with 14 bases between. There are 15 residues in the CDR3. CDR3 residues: CASSPPDSRNQPQHF. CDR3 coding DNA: TGTGCCAGCAGCCCGCCGGATTCTCGCAATCAGCCCCAGCATTTT.

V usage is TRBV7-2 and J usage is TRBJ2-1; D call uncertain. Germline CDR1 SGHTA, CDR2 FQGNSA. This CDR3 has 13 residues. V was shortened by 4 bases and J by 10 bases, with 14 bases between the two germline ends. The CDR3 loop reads CASSSASVGEQFF. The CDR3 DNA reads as TGTGCCAGCAGCTCAGCCAGCGTGGGGGAGCAGTTCTTC.

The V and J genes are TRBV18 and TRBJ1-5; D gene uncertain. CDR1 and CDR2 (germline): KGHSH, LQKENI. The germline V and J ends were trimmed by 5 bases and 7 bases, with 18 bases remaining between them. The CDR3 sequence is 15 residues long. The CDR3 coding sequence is TGTGCCAGCTCAAACGCTCCCGGGATGGAGCAGCCCCAGCATTTT. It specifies CASSNAPGMEQPQHF.

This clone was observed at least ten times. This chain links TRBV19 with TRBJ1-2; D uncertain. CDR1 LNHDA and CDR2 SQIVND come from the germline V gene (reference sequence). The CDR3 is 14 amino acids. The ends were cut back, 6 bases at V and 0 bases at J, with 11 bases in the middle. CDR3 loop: CASSLEATNYGYTF. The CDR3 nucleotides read TGTGCCAGTAGCCTAGAAGCAACTAACTATGGCTACACCTTC.

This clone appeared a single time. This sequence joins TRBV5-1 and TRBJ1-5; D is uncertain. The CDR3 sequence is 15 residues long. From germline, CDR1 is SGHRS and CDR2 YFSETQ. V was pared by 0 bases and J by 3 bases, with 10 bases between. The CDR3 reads CASSLGAANNQPQHF. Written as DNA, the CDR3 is TGCGCCAGCAGCTTGGGGGCAGCCAACAATCAGCCCCAGCATTTT.

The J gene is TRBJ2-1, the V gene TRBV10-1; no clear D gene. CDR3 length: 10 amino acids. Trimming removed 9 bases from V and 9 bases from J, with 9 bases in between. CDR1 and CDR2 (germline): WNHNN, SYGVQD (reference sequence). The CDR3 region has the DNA TGCGCCAGGGGCCCGGGTGAGCAGTTCTTC. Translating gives CARGPGEQFF.

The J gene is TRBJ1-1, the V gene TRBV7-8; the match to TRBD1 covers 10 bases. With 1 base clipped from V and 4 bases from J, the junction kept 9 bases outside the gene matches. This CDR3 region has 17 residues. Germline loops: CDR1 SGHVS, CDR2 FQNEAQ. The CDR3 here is CASSLGGTRDRGTEAFF. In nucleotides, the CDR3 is TGTGCCAGCAGCTTAGGGGGAACCCGGGACAGGGGCACTGAAGCTTTCTTT.

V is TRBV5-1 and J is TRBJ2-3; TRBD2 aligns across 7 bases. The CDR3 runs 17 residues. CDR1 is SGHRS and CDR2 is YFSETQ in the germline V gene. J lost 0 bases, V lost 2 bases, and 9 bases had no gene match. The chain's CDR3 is CASSFLRGRESTDTQYF. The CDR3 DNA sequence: TGCGCCAGCAGCTTCTTACGAGGGAGGGAGAGCACAGATACGCAGTATTTT.

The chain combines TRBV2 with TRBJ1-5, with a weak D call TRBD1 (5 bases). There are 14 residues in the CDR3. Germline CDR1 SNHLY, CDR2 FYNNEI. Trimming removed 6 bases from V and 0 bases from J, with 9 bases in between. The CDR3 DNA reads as TGTGCCAGCAGCGGGACGGGTAGCAATCAGCCCCAGCATTTT. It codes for CASSGTGSNQPQHF.